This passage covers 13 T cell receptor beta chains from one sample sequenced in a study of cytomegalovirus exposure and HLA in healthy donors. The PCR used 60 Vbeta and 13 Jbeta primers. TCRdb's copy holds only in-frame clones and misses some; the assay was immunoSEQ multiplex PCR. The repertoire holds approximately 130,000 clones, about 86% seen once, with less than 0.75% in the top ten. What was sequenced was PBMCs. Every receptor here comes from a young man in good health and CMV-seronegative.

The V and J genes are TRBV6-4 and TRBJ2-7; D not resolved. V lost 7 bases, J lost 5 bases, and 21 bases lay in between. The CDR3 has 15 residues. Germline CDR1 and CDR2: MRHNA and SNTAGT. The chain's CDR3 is CASTIGRPRPNEQYF. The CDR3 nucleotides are TGTGCCAGCACTATCGGCAGGCCGAGACCGAACGAGCAGTACTTC.

The CDR3 here is CASSYGREGKLFF. The CDR3 DNA sequence: TGTGCCAGCAGCTATGGACGGGAGGGGAAACTGTTTTTT. The chain carries TRBV6-5 and TRBJ1-4; D is possibly TRBD1 (5 bases). This CDR3 region has 13 residues. The ends were cut back, 6 bases at V and 11 bases at J, with 16 bases in the middle. Germline V gene data show CDR1 as MNHEY and CDR2 as SVGAGI.

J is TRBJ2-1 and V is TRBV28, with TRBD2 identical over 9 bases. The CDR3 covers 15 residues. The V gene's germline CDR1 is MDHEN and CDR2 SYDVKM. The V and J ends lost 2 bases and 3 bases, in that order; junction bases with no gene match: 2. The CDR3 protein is CASSLASGDYNEQFF. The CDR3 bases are TGTGCCAGCAGTTTAGCTAGCGGGGACTACAATGAGCAGTTCTTC.

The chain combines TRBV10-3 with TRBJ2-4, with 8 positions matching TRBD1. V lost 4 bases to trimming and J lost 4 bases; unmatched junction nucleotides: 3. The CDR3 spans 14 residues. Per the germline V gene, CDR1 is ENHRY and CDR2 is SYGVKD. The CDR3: CAISGTGSKNIQYF. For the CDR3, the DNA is TGTGCCATCAGTGGGACAGGGAGTAAAAACATTCAGTACTTC.

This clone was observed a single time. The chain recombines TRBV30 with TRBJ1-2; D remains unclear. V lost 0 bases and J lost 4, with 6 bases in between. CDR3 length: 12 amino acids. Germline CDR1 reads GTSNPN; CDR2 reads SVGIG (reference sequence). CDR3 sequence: CAWSVRSYGYTF. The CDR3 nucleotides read TGTGCCTGGAGTGTCAGGTCCTATGGCTACACCTTC.

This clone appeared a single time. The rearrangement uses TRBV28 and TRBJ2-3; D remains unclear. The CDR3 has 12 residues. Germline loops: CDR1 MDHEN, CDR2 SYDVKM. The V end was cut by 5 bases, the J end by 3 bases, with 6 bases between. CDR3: CASSPPTDTQYF. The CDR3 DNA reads TGTGCCAGCAGTCCCCCGACAGATACGCAGTATTTT. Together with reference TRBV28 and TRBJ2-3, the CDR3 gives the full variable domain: DVKVTQSSRYLVKRTGEKVFLECVQDMDHENMFWYRQDPGLGLRLIYFSYDVKMKEKGDIPEGYSVSREKKERFSLILESASTNQTSMYLCASSPPTDTQYFGPGTRLTVL.

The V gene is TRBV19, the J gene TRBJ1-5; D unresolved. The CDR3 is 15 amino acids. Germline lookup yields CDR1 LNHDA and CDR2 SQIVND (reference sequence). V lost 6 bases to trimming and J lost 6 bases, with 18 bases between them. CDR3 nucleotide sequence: TGTGCCAGTAGCATTAACCCCCTGCGGGTTCAGCCCCAGCATTTT. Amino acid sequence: CASSINPLRVQPQHF.

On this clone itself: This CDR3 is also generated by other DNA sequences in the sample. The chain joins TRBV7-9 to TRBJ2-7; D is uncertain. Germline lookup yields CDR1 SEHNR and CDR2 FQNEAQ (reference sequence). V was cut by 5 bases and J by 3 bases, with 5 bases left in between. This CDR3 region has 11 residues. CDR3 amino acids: CASSPSYEQYF. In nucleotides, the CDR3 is TGTGCCAGCAGCCCCAGCTACGAGCAGTACTTC.

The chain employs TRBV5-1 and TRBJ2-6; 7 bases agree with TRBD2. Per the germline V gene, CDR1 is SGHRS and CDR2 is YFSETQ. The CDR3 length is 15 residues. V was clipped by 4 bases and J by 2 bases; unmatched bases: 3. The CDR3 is CASSTTSAGANVLTF. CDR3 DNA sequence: TGCGCCAGCAGCACAACTAGCGCTGGGGCCAACGTCCTGACTTTC.

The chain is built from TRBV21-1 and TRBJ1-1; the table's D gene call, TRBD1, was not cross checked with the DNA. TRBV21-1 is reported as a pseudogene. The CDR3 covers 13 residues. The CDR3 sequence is CASRGRMNTEAFF. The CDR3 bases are TGTGCCAGCAGGGGGCGTATGAACACTGAAGCTTTCTTT.

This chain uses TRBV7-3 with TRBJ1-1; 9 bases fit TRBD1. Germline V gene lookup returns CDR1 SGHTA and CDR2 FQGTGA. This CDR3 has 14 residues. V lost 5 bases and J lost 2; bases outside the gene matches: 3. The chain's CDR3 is CASSMDRGNTEAFF. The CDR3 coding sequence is TGTGCCAGCAGCATGGACAGGGGAAACACTGAAGCTTTCTTT.

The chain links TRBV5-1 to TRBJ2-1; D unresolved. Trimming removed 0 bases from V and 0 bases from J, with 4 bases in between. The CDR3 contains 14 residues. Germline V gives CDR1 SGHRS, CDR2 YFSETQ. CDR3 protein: CASSLGASYNEQFF. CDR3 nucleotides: TGCGCCAGCAGCTTGGGCGCCTCCTACAATGAGCAGTTCTTC.

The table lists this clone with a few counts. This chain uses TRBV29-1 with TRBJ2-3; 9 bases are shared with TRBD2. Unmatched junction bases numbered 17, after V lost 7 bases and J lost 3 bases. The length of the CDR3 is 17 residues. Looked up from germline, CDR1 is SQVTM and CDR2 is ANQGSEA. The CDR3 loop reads CSASFGILAGPTDTQYF. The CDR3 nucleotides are TGCAGCGCCTCGTTTGGGATCCTAGCGGGGCCTACAGATACGCAGTATTTT.